This T cell receptor (beta chain) was profiled in a study of blood T cell repertoires in COVID-19. Looking at the study overall: Whether acute or convalescent, the COVID-19 samples came from the United States, Italy and Spain.

The germline V gene encodes CDR1 KGHSH and CDR2 LQKENI. The CDR3 is 16 amino acids. V was clipped by 2 bases and J by 5 bases; unmatched bases: 8. In the study's own analysis: Estimated nucleated cell counts came from reference gene primer amplification. Here immunoSEQ multiplex PCR was the method, and the copy in TCRdb shows in-frame clones only, minus some. That table gives V, J and clone size, and the DNA gave D and trimming. The sample contains about 110,000 clones, roughly 88% of which appear only once. This sequence originates from a human donor in a cohort sampled during active COVID-19. The chain employs TRBV18 and TRBJ2-3, with 9 positions matching TRBD2. Sequenced material: peripheral blood. CDR3 region: CASSPTTSGGRDTQYF. The CDR3 DNA follows: TGTGCCAGCTCACCAACGACCAGCGGGGGGAGAGATACGCAGTATTTT.